One sample yielded the 29 T cell receptor beta chains listed below, sequenced in a study of cytomegalovirus exposure and HLA in healthy donors. PCR used 60 Vbeta primers and 13 Jbeta primers. Sequenced by immunoSEQ multiplex PCR; TCRdb stores in-frame clones only, minus some. The table includes some 120,000 clones, more than 70% detected once. Sequencing input: PBMCs. Source of these receptors: a man aged 30 to 39 in good health and CMV-seronegative.

The rearrangement links TRBV19 to TRBJ2-5, with 10 positions matching TRBD1. The DNA end is more similar to TRBJ2-7, so the J call may be wrong. This CDR3 has 15 amino acids. CDR1 is LNHDA and CDR2 is SQIVND in the germline V gene (reference sequence). This CDR3 is CASSLIGQGEFEQYF. In nucleotides, the CDR3 is TGTGCCAGTAGTTTAATCGGACAGGGGGAATTCGAGCAGTACTTC.

This clone appeared a few times. The chain employs TRBV28 and TRBJ1-6; D is perhaps TRBD1 (6 bases). The CDR3 extends over 15 amino acids. Germline V gives CDR1 MDHEN, CDR2 SYDVKM. Trimming stripped 5 bases from V and 4 bases from J, with 12 bases between. In DNA, the CDR3 is TGTGCCAGCAGTCAAAGGGGGGGGTATAATTCACCCCTCCACTTT. Protein: CASSQRGGYNSPLHF.

CDR3 bases: TGTGCCTGGAGACAGTCCATCTATGGCTACACCTTC. Translation gives CAWRQSIYGYTF. The rearrangement uses TRBV30 and TRBJ1-2; the D is unclear. Germline V lookup: CDR1 GTSNPN, CDR2 SVGIG (reference sequence). V was shortened by 3 bases and J by 4 bases, with 9 bases between the two germline ends. This CDR3 comprises 12 residues. Full variable domain (missing parts from reference TRBV30 and TRBJ1-2): SQTIHQWPATLVQPVGSPLSLECTVEGTSNPNLYWYRQAAGRGLQLLFYSVGIGQISSEVPQNLSASRPQDRQFILSSKKLLLSDSGFYLCAWRQSIYGYTFGSGTRLTVV.

This sequence joins TRBV12-5 and TRBJ1-2, with 10 bases that match TRBD1. V shed 7 bases and J 8 bases; nucleotides not matched to a gene: 13. The CDR3 sequence is 15 residues long. Germline V gene sequence: CDR1 LGHNT, CDR2 FRNRAP. The CDR3 region is CASVRSGTGVGGYTF. The CDR3 nucleotides are TGTGCTAGTGTTCGATCTGGGACAGGGGTCGGGGGCTACACCTTC. Full variable domain (rest looked up from reference TRBV12-5 and TRBJ1-2): DARVTQTPRHKVTEMGQEVTMRCQPILGHNTVFWYRQTMMQGLELLAYFRNRAPLDDSGMPKDRFSAEMPDATLATLKIQPSEPRDSAVYFCASVRSGTGVGGYTFGSGTRLTVV.

The chain employs TRBV13 and TRBJ1-2; 10 bases are a match to TRBD1. Trimming cost V 5 bases and J 4 bases; bases outside gene matches: 7. CDR1 and CDR2 from the germline V gene are PRHDT and FYEKMQ (reference sequence). This CDR3 has 15 residues. The CDR3 DNA reads TGTGCCAGCAGCCTCGGGACAGGGGACATCTATGGCTACACCTTC. The encoded protein is CASSLGTGDIYGYTF.

V is TRBV7-9 and J is TRBJ1-5; 10 bases are shared with TRBD1. From germline, CDR1 is SEHNR and CDR2 FQNEAQ (reference sequence). CDR3 length: 16 residues. Trimming removed 1 base from V and 4 bases from J; junction bases left unmatched: 4. CDR3 loop: CASSLGQGAGNQPQHF. As DNA, the CDR3 is TGTGCCAGCAGCTTAGGACAGGGGGCTGGGAATCAGCCCCAGCATTTT.

This clone was detected only a few times. V is TRBV7-3 and J is TRBJ2-2; 7 bases align to TRBD1. This CDR3 is built from 14 residues. Germline loops: CDR1 SGHTA, CDR2 FQGTGA. Trimming took 5 bases from V and 6 from J; bases not matched to a gene: 6. The CDR3 sequence: CASSPTGWAGELFF. CDR3 sequence (DNA): TGTGCCAGCAGCCCGACAGGGTGGGCCGGGGAGCTGTTTTTT.

This clone was seen a single time. The chain links TRBV30 to TRBJ1-1; the D gene is possibly TRBD1 (5 bases). The germline V gene has CDR1 GTSNPN and CDR2 SVGIG (reference sequence). This CDR3 is built from 13 residues. The V end lost 4 bases, the J end lost 4 bases, and 13 bases lay between the germline ends. The CDR3 is CAWNLQGSTEAFF. In DNA, the CDR3 is TGTGCCTGGAACCTCCAGGGATCCACTGAAGCTTTCTTT.

The V call is TRBV28, the J call TRBJ1-5, with D perhaps matching TRBD1 (6 bases). The CDR3 sequence is 15 residues long. V gave up 7 bases and J gave up 5 bases, with 18 bases separating them. Germline CDR1 MDHEN, CDR2 SYDVKM. CDR3 sequence reads: CASKNGGQGHQPQHF. The CDR3 DNA reads as TGTGCCAGCAAAAACGGGGGGCAAGGGCATCAGCCCCAGCATTTT.

V and J are TRBV4-1 and TRBJ2-7; 9 bases are a match to TRBD1. The CDR3 runs 14 residues. CDR1 MGHRA and CDR2 YSYEKL come from the germline V gene. Trimming at V came to 4 bases and at J to 2 bases, leaving 3 bases not matched to a gene. CDR3 coding DNA: TGCGCCAGCAGCCGCGACAGGGGGGCCTACGAGCAGTACTTC. Its protein is CASSRDRGAYEQYF.

The V and J genes are TRBV18 and TRBJ1-5; D is perhaps TRBD1 (6 bases). V lost 10 bases, J lost 5 bases, and 15 bases lay in between. Germline CDR1 and CDR2: KGHSH and LQKENI. The CDR3 has 13 amino acids. The CDR3 nucleotides read TGTGCCACCCGGGAGGGGGTTGATCAGCCCCAGCATTTT. It is translated as CATREGVDQPQHF. The full variable domain, completed using reference TRBV18 and TRBJ1-5, is NAGVMQNPRHLVRRRGQEARLRCSPMKGHSHVYWYRQLPEEGLKFMVYLQKENIIDESGMPKERFSAEFPKEGPSILRIQQVVRGDSAAYFCATREGVDQPQHFGDGTRLSIL.

The J gene is TRBJ2-7, the V gene TRBV28, with 7 bases fitting TRBD1. The CDR3 length is 15 residues. Germline V CDR1 and CDR2: MDHEN, SYDVKM. Germline trimming cut 3 bases from V and 11 bases from J; bases unmatched to any gene: 16. The CDR3 DNA reads TGTGCCAGCAGTTTTAGGGGACAGAGCTTGGATAGAGAGTACTTC. Translated, it gives CASSFRGQSLDREYF.

V usage is TRBV6-6 and J usage is TRBJ1-2; D unresolved. This CDR3 spans 12 amino acids. Trimming cost V 2 bases and J 6 bases, with 7 bases left between them. Germline-derived CDR1 and CDR2 are MNHNY and SVGAGI (reference sequence). DNA for the CDR3: TGTGCCAGCAGTTACGTGACTGATGGCTACACCTTC. It is translated as CASSYVTDGYTF.

The rearrangement joins TRBV11-1 to TRBJ1-1; 9 nucleotides line up with TRBD1. The CDR3 extends over 14 amino acids. Looked up from germline, CDR1 is SGHAT and CDR2 is FQDESV (reference sequence). J lost 1 base, V lost 5 bases, and 2 bases had no gene match. CDR3 residues: CASSAGQGNTEAFF. The CDR3 bases are TGTGCCAGCAGCGCGGGACAGGGGAACACTGAAGCTTTCTTT.

The chain combines TRBV7-2 with TRBJ2-3; TRBD2 agrees at 9 bases. The CDR3 consists of 15 residues. V dropped 5 bases and J dropped 1; count of bases not matched to a gene: 4. Germline CDR1 and CDR2: SGHTA and FQGNSA. The CDR3 is CASSRGGGGTDTQYF. DNA for the CDR3: TGTGCCAGCAGCCGGGGCGGGGGGGGCACAGATACGCAGTATTTT.

The chain is built from TRBV5-1 and TRBJ2-1, with 9 positions matching TRBD1. Germline values: CDR1 SGHRS, CDR2 YFSETQ. J was trimmed by 4 bases and V by 4 bases; bases with no gene match: 6. The CDR3 is 15 amino acids. In nucleotides, the CDR3 is TGCGCCAGCAGCGAGACGACAGGGGGGTACAATGAGCAGTTCTTC. Translation gives CASSETTGGYNEQFF.

CDR3 residues: CASSVGDGYTF. DNA of the CDR3: TGTGCCAGCAGTGTCGGTGATGGCTACACCTTC. The rearrangement joins TRBV2 to TRBJ1-2; D unclear. Germline CDR1 SNHLY, CDR2 FYNNEI. The V end lost 4 bases, the J end lost 6 bases, and 6 bases lay between the germline ends. This CDR3 spans 11 amino acids.

The DNA of the CDR3 is TGTGCCAGCAGCTTAGCGAAGCGAGGGGGCGGCGAGCCCCAGCATTTT. Amino acids: CASSLAKRGGGEPQHF. J is TRBJ1-5 and V is TRBV7-9, with 7 positions matching TRBD1. The CDR3 length is 16 residues. Trimming cost V 0 bases and J 8 bases; bases outside gene matches: 10. Germline CDR1 and CDR2: SEHNR and FQNEAQ (reference sequence).

The chain couples TRBV30 to TRBJ2-1; 11 bases match TRBD2. The CDR3 sequence is 15 residues long. The J segment lost 3 bases and the V segment lost 3 bases, leaving 4 bases of the junction unmatched. Germline-derived CDR1 and CDR2 are GTSNPN and SVGIG (reference sequence). CDR3 protein: CAWSLAGGYYNEQFF. The CDR3 coding sequence is TGTGCCTGGAGCTTAGCGGGGGGGTACTACAATGAGCAGTTCTTC.

The J gene is TRBJ2-2, the V gene TRBV4-3; D is perhaps TRBD1 (6 bases). This CDR3 has 15 residues. V was clipped by 1 base and J by 2 bases, with 8 bases between them. Germline CDR1 and CDR2: LGHNA and YSLEER. The CDR3 loop reads CASSQGTANTGELFF. CDR3 nucleotides: TGCGCCAGCAGCCAAGGGACAGCTAACACCGGGGAGCTGTTTTTT.

This clone was counted once. The genes are TRBV5-6 and TRBJ2-7; 12 bases are shared with TRBD1. This CDR3 contains 16 residues. CDR1 SGHDT and CDR2 YYEEEE come from the germline V gene. The V segment lost 6 bases and the J segment 3 bases; nucleotides outside the gene matches: 10. The CDR3, as DNA: TGTGCCAGCACCGAGGCGGGGACAGGGGGCAGCTACGAGCAGTACTTC. This sequence encodes CASTEAGTGGSYEQYF.

The CDR3 loop is CASRGWLAGELFF. Here the CDR3 DNA reads TGTGCCAGCCGTGGCTGGCTTGCCGGGGAGCTGTTTTTT. The chain is built from TRBV6-4 and TRBJ2-2; no firm D call. Trimming stripped 8 bases from V and 6 bases from J, with 13 bases between. This CDR3 is 13 amino acids long. CDR1 and CDR2 (germline): MRHNA, SNTAGT.

The rearrangement joins TRBV6-6 to TRBJ2-7, with D maybe TRBD2 (6 bases). This CDR3 is built from 15 residues. Trimming stripped 0 bases from V and 3 bases from J, with 12 bases between. The germline gives CDR1 MNHNY, CDR2 SVGAGI (reference sequence). The DNA of the CDR3 is TGTGCCAGCAGTTACTCGAAAGAGGGAGGCTACGAGCAGTACTTC. Amino acid sequence: CASSYSKEGGYEQYF.

V is TRBV12-5 and J is TRBJ2-1; tentative D call: TRBD2 (5 bases). CDR3 length: 15 amino acids. Trimming took 9 bases from V and 3 from J, leaving 18 bases between them. Germline lookup yields CDR1 LGHNT and CDR2 FRNRAP. CDR3 coding DNA: TGTGCTAGCTCACTAGGGCAGACCTACTACAATGAGCAGTTCTTC. Protein: CASSLGQTYYNEQFF.

As for this clone: The conserved phenylalanine or tryptophan is not found at the CDR3 terminus, so this likely reflects a read error. The chain couples TRBV7-9 to TRBJ1-5; perhaps TRBD1 as D (6 bases). The CDR3 has 15 amino acids. CDR1 and CDR2 from the germline V gene are SEHNR and FQNEAQ (reference sequence). Trimming took 4 bases from V and 1 from J, leaving 11 bases between them. The CDR3 nucleotides read TGTGCCAGCAGCTCCTTGACAGGAAGCAATCAGCCCCAGCATCTT. Its translation: CASSSLTGSNQPQHL.

The genes are TRBV28 and TRBJ1-2, with D possibly matching TRBD1 (5 bases). The V and J ends lost 3 bases and 4 bases respectively, with 6 bases between them. The CDR3 extends over 12 amino acids. The V gene's germline CDR1 is MDHEN and CDR2 SYDVKM. DNA for the CDR3: TGTGCCAGCAGTTTGGGGGGCTATGGCTACACCTTC. Protein product: CASSLGGYGYTF.

The gene calls are TRBV30 and TRBJ1-1; D is ambiguous. The germline gives CDR1 GTSNPN, CDR2 SVGIG (reference sequence). This CDR3 is 15 amino acids long. V gave up 3 bases and J gave up 0 bases, with 14 bases separating them. The CDR3 region has the DNA TGTGCCTGGAGCTCGAACGGAGAGTTGAACACTGAAGCTTTCTTT. Translation gives CAWSSNGELNTEAFF.

This chain links TRBV19 with TRBJ2-3; unclear D gene. CDR1 and CDR2 from the germline V gene are LNHDA and SQIVND (reference sequence). The germline V and J ends were trimmed by 3 bases and 5 bases, with 18 bases remaining between them. This CDR3 comprises 16 residues. The CDR3 nucleotides are TGTGCCAGTAGTATCGGTTCCGCGGTAGCTGAAGATACGCAGTATTTT. Protein product: CASSIGSAVAEDTQYF.

This clone turned up a few times. V usage is TRBV28 and J usage is TRBJ2-7; maybe TRBD1 (6 bases). The CDR3 extends over 14 amino acids. Trimming removed 7 bases from V and 3 bases from J, with 16 bases in between. CDR1 is MDHEN, CDR2 SYDVKM, per germline. The CDR3 sequence is CASKIRQDRYEQYF. CDR3 coding DNA: TGTGCCAGCAAAATCAGACAGGACCGCTACGAGCAGTACTTC.